This TCR beta chain was sequenced in a study of T cells in Graves' hyperthyroidism and ophthalmopathy (dated by TCRdb to about 2019). Regarding the research as a whole: Peripheral blood was sampled at the time of initial diagnosis, prior to any treatment. According to the paper, TCR Vbeta CDR3 sequencing was carried out on about 140 peripheral blood samples, which came from approximately 41 ophthalmopathy, under 80 hyperthyroidism and approximately 17 progressor patients. An independent validation cohort of 18 to 20 hyperthyroidism patients and about 16 patients who later progressed to ophthalmopathy tested prospective prediction of ophthalmopathy. For training and testing, the 100 or so patients in the discovery cohort were randomly divided in a 7:3 ratio. A discovery cohort of about a hundred patients, approximately 44 with Graves' ophthalmopathy and about 58 with stable Graves' hyperthyroidism, was used to find distinguishing TCR V-J signatures. In several Graves' hyperthyroidism patients, the study also compared T-cell repertoires from thyroid tissue with T-cell repertoires from blood. After blood sampling, hyperthyroidism patients were treated with methimazole at a starting dose of 30 mg daily, and ophthalmopathy patients were treated with high-dose intravenous methylprednisolone.

Overall study outcomes, separate from this receptor: No statistical method was used to set the sample size in advance, and investigators knew the group allocation. Most expanded thyroid clonotypes (frequency above 0.001) were also detected in blood, a finding suggesting that blood repertoires may reflect thyroid immune responses. In validation, the model predicted progression to ophthalmopathy with approximately 71% sensitivity and roughly 75% specificity, a median of 6.5 months before onset. In cross-validation, a model built on a 13 V-J signature told ophthalmopathy apart from stable hyperthyroidism with about 90% sensitivity and about 81% specificity, and in testing the same model reached 80%/75%.

A patient counted as having stable Graves' hyperthyroidism if no progression to ophthalmopathy occurred over 18 months of follow-up. Hyperthyroidism patients were newly diagnosed, had a disease duration of under 2 months, and were aged 18 to 65 years. The study excluded patients with uncontrolled infections, other autoimmune diseases, pregnancy or lactation. Clinical symptoms, serum thyroxine and TRAb, thyroid ultrasound, and orbital computed tomography formed the basis for the diagnoses. PBMCs were separated from approximately 9.9 ml of fresh peripheral blood using Ficoll-Paque density gradient centrifugation. Total RNA was extracted using Trizol reagent, and RNA quality was assessed on an Agilent 2100 Bioanalyzer. The TCR beta CDR3 regions were amplified from the RNA transcripts. The TCR CDR3 was subjected to a first round of RT-PCR using the HTBI primer set and the Qiagen OneStep RT-PCR kit. Libraries were constructed in a second round of multiplex PCR, after which size selection and purification were performed. Sequencing of the libraries was done on an Illumina HiSeq2000 using paired-end 100 bp reads. On the authors' methods: Raw data were processed with SOAPnuke, discarding reads with adapters, uncalled bases, mean Phred below 15, or no exact constant-primer or identifier match. COPE v1.2.5 was used to merge high-quality paired reads, and clonotypes were defined as unique nucleotide sequences. MiTCR v1.1 was used to align clonotypes to the IMGT TRBV, TRBD and TRBJ reference segments. The analysis included only V-J combinations with a frequency above 0.0001, which together covered more than 99% of the repertoires. A TCS score was defined as the ratio between F50 (clonal expansion) and ExV (chaos), using BLOSUM62-based TCRdist between CDR3 peptides within each V-J. Welch's t-statistics and random forest reduced roughly 530 V-J features to 13, which were used in a naive Bayes classifier (R e1071). The public reads were reprocessed in TCRdb via fastp at Q25 and MiXCR, keeping in-frame beta chains. Every entry covers one CDR3 protein and lists the most common genes and DNA from its rows. Clone size and V and J calls follow TCRdb, not the original study. The table for this sample lists 300,000 to 350,000 distinct CDR3 sequences; 15% to 20% of them were counted only once. The top ten clonotypes cover 33% of the sample.

This clonotype was seen only a few times. No cognate antigen has been identified for it. No base quality information exists; no much larger clone differs at one position. Input material: blood. This clonotype was sampled from a man aged 25 to 40 with Graves' hyperthyroidism.

CDR3 protein: CASGLGRVTEAFF. The bases read TGTGCTAGTGGTTTAGGGAGGGTCACTGAAGCTTTCTTT. The sequence is built from TRBV12-5 and TRBJ1-1; too little of a D gene remains to name it. CDR1 and CDR2, looked up from the germline V gene, are LGHNT and FRNRAP. V was cut back by 3 bases and J by 4 bases, leaving a gap of 9 bases between them. The cysteine opens and the phenylalanine closes a CDR3 of 13 amino acids. Here the CDR3 DNA is all that survives: 39 bases in frame from base 1.